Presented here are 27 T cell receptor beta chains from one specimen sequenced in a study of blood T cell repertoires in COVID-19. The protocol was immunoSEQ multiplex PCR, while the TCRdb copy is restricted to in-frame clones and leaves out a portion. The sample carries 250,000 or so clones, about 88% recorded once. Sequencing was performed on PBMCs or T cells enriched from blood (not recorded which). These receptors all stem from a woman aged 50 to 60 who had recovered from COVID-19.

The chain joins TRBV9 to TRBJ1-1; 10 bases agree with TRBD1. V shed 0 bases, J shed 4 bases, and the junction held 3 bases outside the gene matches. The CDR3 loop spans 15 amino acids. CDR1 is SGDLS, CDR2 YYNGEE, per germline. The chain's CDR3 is CASSVGRDRGTEAFF. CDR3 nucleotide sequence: TGTGCCAGCAGCGTAGGGAGGGACAGGGGCACTGAAGCTTTCTTT.

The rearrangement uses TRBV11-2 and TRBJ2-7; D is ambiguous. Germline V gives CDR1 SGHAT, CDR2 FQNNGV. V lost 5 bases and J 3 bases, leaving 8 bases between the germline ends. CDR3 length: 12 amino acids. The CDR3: CASSPFLYEQYF. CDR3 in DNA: TGTGCCAGCAGCCCTTTTCTCTACGAGCAGTACTTC.

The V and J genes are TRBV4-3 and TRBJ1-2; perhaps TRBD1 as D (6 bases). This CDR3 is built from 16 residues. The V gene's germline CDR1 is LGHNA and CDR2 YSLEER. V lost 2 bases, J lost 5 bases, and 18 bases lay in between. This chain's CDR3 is CASSQTQDRTIYGYTF. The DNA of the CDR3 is TGCGCCAGCAGCCAAACACAAGACAGGACGATTTATGGCTACACCTTC.

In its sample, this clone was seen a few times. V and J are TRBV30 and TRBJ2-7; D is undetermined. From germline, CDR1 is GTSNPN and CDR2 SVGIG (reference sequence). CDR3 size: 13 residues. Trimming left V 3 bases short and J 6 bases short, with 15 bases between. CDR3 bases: TGTGCCTGGAGCCGTAGTGTCTTGAGCGAGCAGTACTTC. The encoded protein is CAWSRSVLSEQYF.

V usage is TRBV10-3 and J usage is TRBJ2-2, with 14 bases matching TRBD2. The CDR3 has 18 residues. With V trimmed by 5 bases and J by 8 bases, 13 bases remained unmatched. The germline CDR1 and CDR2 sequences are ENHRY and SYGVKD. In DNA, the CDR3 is TGTGCCATCAGTCCCGGGACTAGCGGGAGCGGGATAGCTGGGGAGCTGTTTTTT. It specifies CAISPGTSGSGIAGELFF.

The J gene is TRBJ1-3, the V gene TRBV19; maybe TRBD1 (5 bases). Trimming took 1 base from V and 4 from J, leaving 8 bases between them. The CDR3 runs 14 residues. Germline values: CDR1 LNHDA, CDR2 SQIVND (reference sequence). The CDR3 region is CASSIAGYGNTIYF. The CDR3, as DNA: TGTGCCAGTAGTATAGCAGGGTACGGAAACACCATATATTTT. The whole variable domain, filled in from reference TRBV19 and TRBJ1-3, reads DGGITQSPKYLFRKEGQNVTLSCEQNLNHDAMYWYRQDPGQGLRLIYYSQIVNDFQKGDIAEGYSVSREKKESFPLTVTSAQKNPTAFYLCASSIAGYGNTIYFGEGSWLTVV.

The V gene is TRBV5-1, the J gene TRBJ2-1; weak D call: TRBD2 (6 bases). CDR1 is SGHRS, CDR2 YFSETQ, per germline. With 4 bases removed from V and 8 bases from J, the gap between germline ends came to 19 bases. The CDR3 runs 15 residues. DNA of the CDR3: TGCGCCAGCAGCGGCCGGGACCGGGGGTCCCATGAGCAGTTCTTC. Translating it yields CASSGRDRGSHEQFF.

The chain's CDR3 is CASSPWGGTINEQFF. DNA of the CDR3: TGCGCCAGCAGCCCCTGGGGGGGTACTATCAATGAGCAGTTCTTC. The chain employs TRBV4-1 and TRBJ2-1, with 7 bases matching TRBD2. The CDR3 runs to 15 residues. The J segment lost 6 bases and the V segment lost 4 bases, leaving 9 bases of the junction unmatched. Per the germline V gene, CDR1 is MGHRA and CDR2 is YSYEKL.

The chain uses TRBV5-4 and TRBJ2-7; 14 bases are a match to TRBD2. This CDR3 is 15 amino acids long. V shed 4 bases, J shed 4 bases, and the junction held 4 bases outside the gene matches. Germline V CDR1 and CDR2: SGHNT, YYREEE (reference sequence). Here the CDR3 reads CASSMGTSGSYEQYF. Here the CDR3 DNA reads TGTGCCAGCAGCATGGGGACTAGCGGGAGTTACGAGCAGTACTTC. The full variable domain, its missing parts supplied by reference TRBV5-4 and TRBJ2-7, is ETGVTQSPTHLIKTRGQQVTLRCSSQSGHNTVSWYQQALGQGPQFIFQYYREEENGRGNFPPRFSGLQFPNYSSELNVNALELDDSALYLCASSMGTSGSYEQYFGPGTRLTVT.

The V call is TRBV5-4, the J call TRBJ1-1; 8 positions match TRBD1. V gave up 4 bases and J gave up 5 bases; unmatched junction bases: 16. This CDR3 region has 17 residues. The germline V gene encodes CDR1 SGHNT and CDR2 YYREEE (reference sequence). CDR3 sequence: CASSIPTRDRSGTEAFF. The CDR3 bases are TGTGCCAGCAGCATTCCTACCCGGGACAGGAGTGGAACTGAAGCTTTCTTT.

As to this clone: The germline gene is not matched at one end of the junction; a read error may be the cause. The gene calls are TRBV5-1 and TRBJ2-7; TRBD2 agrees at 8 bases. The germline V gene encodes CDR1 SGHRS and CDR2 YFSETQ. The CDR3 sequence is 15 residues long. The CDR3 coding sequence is TGCGCCAGCAGCTCGACTAGCGCTGACCTACGAGGGACGAACTTC. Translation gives CASSSTSADLRGTNF.

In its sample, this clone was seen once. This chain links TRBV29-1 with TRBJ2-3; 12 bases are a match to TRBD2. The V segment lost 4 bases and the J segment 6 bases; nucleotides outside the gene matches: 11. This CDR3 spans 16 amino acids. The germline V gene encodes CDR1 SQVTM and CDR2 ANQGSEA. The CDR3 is CSVVGLAGGYGDTQYF. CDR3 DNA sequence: TGCAGCGTTGTAGGGCTAGCGGGAGGGTACGGTGATACGCAGTATTTT.

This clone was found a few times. The CDR3 nucleotides read TGTGCCAGCCCGTCTAGCGGGTGGAACACCGGGGAGCTGTTTTTT. Translating gives CASPSSGWNTGELFF. This rearrangement joins TRBV6-5 to TRBJ2-2; TRBD2 matches 8 bases. After removal of 8 bases from V and 1 base from J, the junction contained 6 bases not matched to a gene. Germline assignment: CDR1 MNHEY and CDR2 SVGAGI. The CDR3 loop spans 15 amino acids.

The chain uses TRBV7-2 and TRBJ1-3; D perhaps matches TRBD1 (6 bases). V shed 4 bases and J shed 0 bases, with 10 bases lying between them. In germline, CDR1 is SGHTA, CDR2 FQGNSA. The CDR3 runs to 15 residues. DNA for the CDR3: TGTGCCAGCAGCTGGGACAATTTCTCTGGAAACACCATATATTTT. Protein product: CASSWDNFSGNTIYF.

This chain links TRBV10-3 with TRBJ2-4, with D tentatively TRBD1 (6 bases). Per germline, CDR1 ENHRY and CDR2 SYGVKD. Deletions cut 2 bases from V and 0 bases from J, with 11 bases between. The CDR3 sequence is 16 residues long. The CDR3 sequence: CAISEGGQLAKNIQYF. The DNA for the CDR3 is TGTGCCATCAGTGAGGGCGGACAGCTAGCCAAAAACATTCAGTACTTC.

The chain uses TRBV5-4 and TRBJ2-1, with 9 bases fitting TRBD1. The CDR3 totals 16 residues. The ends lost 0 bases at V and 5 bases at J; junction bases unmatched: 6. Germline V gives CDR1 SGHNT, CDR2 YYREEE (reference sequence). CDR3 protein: CASSLGGGQGDNEQFF. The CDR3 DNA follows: TGTGCCAGCAGCTTGGGCGGGGGACAGGGAGACAATGAGCAGTTCTTC.

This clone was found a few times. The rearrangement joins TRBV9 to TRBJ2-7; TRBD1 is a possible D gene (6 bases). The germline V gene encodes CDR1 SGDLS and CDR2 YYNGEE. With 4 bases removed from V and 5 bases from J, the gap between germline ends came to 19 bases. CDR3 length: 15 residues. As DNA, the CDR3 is TGTGCCAGCAGCCCTAAACCCGGGACAAACCACGAGCAGTACTTC. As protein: CASSPKPGTNHEQYF.

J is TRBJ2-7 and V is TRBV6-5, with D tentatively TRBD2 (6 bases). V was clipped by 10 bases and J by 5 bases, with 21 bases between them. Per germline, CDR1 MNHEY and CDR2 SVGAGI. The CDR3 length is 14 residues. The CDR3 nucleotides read TGTGCCACCCACCCAGGAGGGTCCGCAAACGAGCAGTACTTC. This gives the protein CATHPGGSANEQYF.

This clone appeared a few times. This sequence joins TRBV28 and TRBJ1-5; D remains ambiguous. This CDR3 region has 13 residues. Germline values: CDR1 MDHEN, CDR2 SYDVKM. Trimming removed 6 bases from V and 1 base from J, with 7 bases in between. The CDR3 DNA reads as TGTGCCAGCAGACTAGACAGCAATCAGCCCCAGCATTTT. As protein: CASRLDSNQPQHF. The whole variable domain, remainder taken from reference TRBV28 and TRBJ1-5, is DVKVTQSSRYLVKRTGEKVFLECVQDMDHENMFWYRQDPGLGLRLIYFSYDVKMKEKGDIPEGYSVSREKKERFSLILESASTNQTSMYLCASRLDSNQPQHFGDGTRLSIL.

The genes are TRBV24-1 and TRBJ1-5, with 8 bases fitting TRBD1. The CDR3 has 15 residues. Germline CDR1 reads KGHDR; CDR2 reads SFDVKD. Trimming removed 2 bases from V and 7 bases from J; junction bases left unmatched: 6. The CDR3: CATSDSQGGGQPQHF. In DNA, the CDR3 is TGTGCCACCAGTGATTCACAGGGGGGCGGGCAGCCCCAGCATTTT.

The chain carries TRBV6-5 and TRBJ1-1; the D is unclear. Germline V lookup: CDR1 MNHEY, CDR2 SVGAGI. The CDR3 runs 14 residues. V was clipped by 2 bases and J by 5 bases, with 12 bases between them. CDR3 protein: CASSYGGPTTEAFF. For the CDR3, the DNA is TGTGCCAGCAGTTACGGAGGACCGACGACTGAAGCTTTCTTT.

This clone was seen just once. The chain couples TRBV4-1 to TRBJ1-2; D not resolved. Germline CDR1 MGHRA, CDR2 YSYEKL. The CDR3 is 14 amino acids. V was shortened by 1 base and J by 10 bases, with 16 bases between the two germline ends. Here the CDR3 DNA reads TGCGCCAGCAGCCAAGTGGGAGGCGGTGAGGTCTACACCTTC. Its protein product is CASSQVGGGEVYTF.

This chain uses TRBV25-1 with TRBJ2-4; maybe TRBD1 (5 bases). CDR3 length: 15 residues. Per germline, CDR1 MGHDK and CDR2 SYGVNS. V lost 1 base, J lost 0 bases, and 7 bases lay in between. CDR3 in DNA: TGTGCCAGCAGTGAATCCAGGGTAGCCAAAAACATTCAGTACTTC. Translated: CASSESRVAKNIQYF. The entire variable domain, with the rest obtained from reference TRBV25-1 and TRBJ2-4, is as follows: EADIYQTPRYLVIGTGKKITLECSQTMGHDKMYWYQQDPGMELHLIHYSYGVNSTEKGDLSSESTVSRIRTEHFPLTLESARPSHTSQYLCASSESRVAKNIQYFGAGTRLSVL.

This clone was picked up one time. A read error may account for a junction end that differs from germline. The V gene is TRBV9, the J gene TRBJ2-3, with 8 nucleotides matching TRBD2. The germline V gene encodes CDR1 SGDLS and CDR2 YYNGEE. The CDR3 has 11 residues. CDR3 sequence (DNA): TGTGCCAGCAGCGTACTAGCGGGTTTCGTTTTT. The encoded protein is CASSVLAGFVF.

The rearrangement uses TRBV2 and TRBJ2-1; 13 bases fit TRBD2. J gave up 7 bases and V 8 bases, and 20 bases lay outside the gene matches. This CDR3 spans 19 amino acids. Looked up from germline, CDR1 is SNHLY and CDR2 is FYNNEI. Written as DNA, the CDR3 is TGTGCCAGCCAAAGACGGACTAGCGGGAGTAAAAGAGCAGTAAATGAGCAGTTCTTC. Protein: CASQRRTSGSKRAVNEQFF.

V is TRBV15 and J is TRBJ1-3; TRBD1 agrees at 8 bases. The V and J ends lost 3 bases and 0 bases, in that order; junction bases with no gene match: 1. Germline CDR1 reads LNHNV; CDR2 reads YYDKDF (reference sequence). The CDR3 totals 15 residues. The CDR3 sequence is CATSRDRASGNTIYF. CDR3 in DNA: TGTGCCACCAGCAGGGACAGGGCCTCTGGAAACACCATATATTTT.

The CDR3 reads CASSFPGQQNSPLHF. CDR3 DNA: TGTGCCAGCAGCTTCCCGGGACAGCAAAATTCACCCCTCCACTTT. V usage is TRBV5-5 and J usage is TRBJ1-6, with 7 bases identical to TRBD1. Germline-derived CDR1 and CDR2 are SGHKS and YYEKEE (reference sequence). The CDR3 loop spans 15 amino acids. Trimming took 2 bases from V and 7 from J; bases not matched to a gene: 6. The whole variable domain, filled in from reference TRBV5-5 and TRBJ1-6, reads DAGVTQSPTHLIKTRGQQVTLRCSPISGHKSVSWYQQVLGQGPQFIFQYYEKEERGRGNFPDRFSARQFPNYSSELNVNALLLGDSALYLCASSFPGQQNSPLHFGNGTRLTVT.